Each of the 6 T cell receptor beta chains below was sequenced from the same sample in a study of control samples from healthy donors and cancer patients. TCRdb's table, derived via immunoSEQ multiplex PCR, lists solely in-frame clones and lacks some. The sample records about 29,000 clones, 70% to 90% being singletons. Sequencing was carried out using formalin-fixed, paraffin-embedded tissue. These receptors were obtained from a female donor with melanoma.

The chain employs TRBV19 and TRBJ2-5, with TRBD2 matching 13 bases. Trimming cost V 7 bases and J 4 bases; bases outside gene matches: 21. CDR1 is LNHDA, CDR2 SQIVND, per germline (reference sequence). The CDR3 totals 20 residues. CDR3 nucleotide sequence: TGTGCCAGTAATTTACCCCCACTAGCGGGAGGGTTTCGTAAAAGAGAGACCCAGTACTTC. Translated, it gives CASNLPPLAGGFRKRETQYF.

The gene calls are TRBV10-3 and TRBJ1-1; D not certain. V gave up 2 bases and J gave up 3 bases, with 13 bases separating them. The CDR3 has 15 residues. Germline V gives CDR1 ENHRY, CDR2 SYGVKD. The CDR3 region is CAISEGPARDTEAFF. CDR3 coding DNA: TGTGCCATCAGTGAGGGCCCGGCGCGGGACACTGAAGCTTTCTTT.

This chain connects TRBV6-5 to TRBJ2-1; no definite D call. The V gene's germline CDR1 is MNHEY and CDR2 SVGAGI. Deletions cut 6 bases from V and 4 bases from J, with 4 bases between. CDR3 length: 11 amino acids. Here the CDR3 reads CASRRYNEQFF. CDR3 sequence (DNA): TGTGCCAGCAGAAGATACAATGAGCAGTTCTTC.

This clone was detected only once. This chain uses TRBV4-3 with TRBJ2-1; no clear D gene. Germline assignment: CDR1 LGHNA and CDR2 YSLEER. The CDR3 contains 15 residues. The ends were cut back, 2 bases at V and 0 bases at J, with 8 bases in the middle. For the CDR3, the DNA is TGCGCCAGCAGCCAAACGCTGAGCTCCTACAATGAGCAGTTCTTC. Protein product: CASSQTLSSYNEQFF.

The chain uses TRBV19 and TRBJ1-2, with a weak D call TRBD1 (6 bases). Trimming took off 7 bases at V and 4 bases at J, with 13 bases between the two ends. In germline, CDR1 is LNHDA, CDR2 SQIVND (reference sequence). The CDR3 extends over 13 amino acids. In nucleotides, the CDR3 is TGTGCCAGTAAATGGGGGCGCACCTATGGCTACACCTTC. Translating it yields CASKWGRTYGYTF.

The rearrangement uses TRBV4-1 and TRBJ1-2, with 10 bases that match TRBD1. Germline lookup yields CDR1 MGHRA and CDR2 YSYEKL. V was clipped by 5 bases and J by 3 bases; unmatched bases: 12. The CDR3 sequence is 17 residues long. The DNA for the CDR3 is TGCGCCAGCAGCGTGCTGCTGGACAGGGGGTTCTACTATGGCTACACCTTC. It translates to CASSVLLDRGFYYGYTF.